A single sample gave rise to the 8 T cell receptor beta chains below, sequenced in a study of cytomegalovirus exposure and HLA in healthy donors. Primers for the PCR totalled 60 Vbeta and 13 Jbeta. Produced via immunoSEQ multiplex PCR; TCRdb's table is partial and in-frame only. The profile shows roughly 100,000 clones, about 80% of them singletons. The sample consisted of PBMCs. The receptor set was obtained from a woman aged 18-29 years in good health and CMV-seropositive.

This chain connects TRBV28 to TRBJ2-7; weak D call: TRBD1 (6 bases). Germline lookup yields CDR1 MDHEN and CDR2 SYDVKM. V dropped 7 bases and J dropped 3 bases, with 16 bases sitting between them. The CDR3 length is 14 residues. This CDR3 reads CASKRQGIGYEQYF. DNA of the CDR3: TGTGCCAGCAAGCGGCAGGGGATAGGCTACGAGCAGTACTTC.

V usage is TRBV5-1 and J usage is TRBJ2-3; a possible D gene is TRBD2 (6 bases). Germline V gives CDR1 SGHRS, CDR2 YFSETQ. The CDR3 covers 15 residues. Trimming took 5 bases from V and 2 from J, leaving 15 bases between them. The CDR3 loop reads CASSPGLATTDTQYF. CDR3 DNA: TGCGCCAGCAGTCCCGGCCTAGCGACCACAGATACGCAGTATTTT.

With regard to this clone: Because the CDR3 is missing its conserved closing phenylalanine or tryptophan, this is likely a read error. The V and J genes are TRBV29-1 and TRBJ1-4; D call uncertain. V was shortened by 4 bases and J by 0 bases, with 6 bases between the two germline ends. The CDR3 is made up of 13 amino acids. Germline CDR1 is SQVTM and CDR2 is ANQGSEA. CDR3 DNA: TGCAGCGTTGGTGGGTCAACTAATGAAAAACTGTTTGTT. Protein: CSVGGSTNEKLFV.

The chain carries TRBV6-1 and TRBJ2-1; 11 positions agree with TRBD2. There are 16 residues in the CDR3. Losses at the gene ends were 4 bases for V and 0 bases for J; bases not matched to a gene: 2. CDR1 MNHNS and CDR2 SASEGT come from the germline V gene. CDR3 residues: CASSVAGGYSYNEQFF. DNA of the CDR3: TGTGCCAGCAGTGTAGCGGGAGGGTACTCCTACAATGAGCAGTTCTTC.

The chain carries TRBV5-1 and TRBJ2-7; TRBD2 matches 8 bases. The J segment lost 5 bases and the V segment lost 4 bases, leaving 14 bases of the junction unmatched. CDR1 is SGHRS and CDR2 is YFSETQ in the germline V gene. The CDR3 loop spans 16 amino acids. The CDR3 loop reads CASSPQGVAGLDEQYF. CDR3 nucleotides: TGCGCCAGCAGCCCGCAAGGGGTAGCGGGACTTGACGAGCAGTACTTC.

In this sample, this clone turned up a few times. The chain uses TRBV29-1 and TRBJ2-7, with 9 bases aligning to TRBD1. The CDR3 sequence is 13 residues long. Germline V gene lookup returns CDR1 SQVTM and CDR2 ANQGSEA. V was pared by 0 bases and J by 6 bases, with 3 bases of the junction left unmatched. The CDR3 loop is CSVEEGQGFEQYF. The CDR3 bases are TGCAGCGTTGAAGAGGGACAGGGTTTCGAGCAGTACTTC.

The genes are TRBV28 and TRBJ1-2, with D hard to call. Germline lookup yields CDR1 MDHEN and CDR2 SYDVKM. V was trimmed by 2 bases and J by 3 bases, leaving 19 bases between them. The CDR3 is 17 residues long. DNA for the CDR3: TGTGCCAGCAGTTTACCCCAGATGCCCGTAGGAGACTATGGCTACACCTTC. It yields the protein CASSLPQMPVGDYGYTF.

The rearrangement uses TRBV6-1 and TRBJ2-3; D is unclear. Germline loops: CDR1 MNHNS, CDR2 SASEGT. The CDR3 length is 14 residues. V lost 6 bases and J 2 bases, leaving 12 bases between the germline ends. The CDR3: CASRRGAVTDTQYF. The CDR3 nucleotides are TGTGCCAGCAGGAGAGGAGCCGTCACAGATACGCAGTATTTT.